The 15 T cell receptor beta chains below were found in one sample sequenced in a study of control samples from healthy donors and cancer patients. TCRdb's table, derived via immunoSEQ multiplex PCR, lists solely in-frame clones and lacks some. Here the sample spans some 95,000 clones, about 91% being singletons. The sequenced sample consisted of blood. The receptor source for this set is a man aged 25 to 40 in good health.

This chain joins TRBV6-4 and TRBJ2-2, with D uncertain. Per germline, CDR1 MRHNA and CDR2 SNTAGT. The CDR3 loop spans 14 amino acids. Trimming shortened V by 2 bases and J by 3 bases, and 7 bases separated the two germline ends. CDR3 protein: CASSDRADTGELFF. CDR3 DNA: TGTGCCAGCAGTGACAGGGCGGACACCGGGGAGCTGTTTTTT.

V and J are TRBV30 and TRBJ2-3, with 11 bases that match TRBD2. This CDR3 region has 15 residues. Trimming took 0 bases from V and 6 from J; bases not matched to a gene: 5. CDR1 GTSNPN and CDR2 SVGIG come from the germline V gene (reference sequence). CDR3 DNA sequence: TGTGCCTGGAGTGTACTAGCGGGAGCTTACGATACGCAGTATTTT. Residues: CAWSVLAGAYDTQYF.

The chain combines TRBV7-3 with TRBJ1-1; 9 nucleotides line up with TRBD1. V dropped 6 bases and J dropped 5; count of bases not matched to a gene: 7. Germline V gene lookup returns CDR1 SGHTA and CDR2 FQGTGA. The CDR3 is made up of 14 amino acids. The CDR3 nucleotides read TGTGCCAGCAGGCAAGGGACAGGGAGTACTGAAGCTTTCTTT. Amino acids: CASRQGTGSTEAFF.

The rearrangement links TRBV27 to TRBJ1-2; 7 positions agree with TRBD1. J lost 5 bases, V lost 3 bases, and 9 bases had no gene match. The CDR3 runs 15 residues. In germline, CDR1 is MNHEY, CDR2 SMNVEV (reference sequence). This CDR3 reads CASSFSRDSAYGYTF. DNA of the CDR3: TGTGCCAGCAGTTTTTCAAGGGACAGTGCGTATGGCTACACCTTC.

The chain joins TRBV7-2 to TRBJ1-5; possibly TRBD1 for D (6 bases). This CDR3 contains 15 residues. Deletions cut 0 bases from V and 4 bases from J, with 10 bases between. CDR1 is SGHTA and CDR2 is FQGNSA in the germline V gene. The CDR3 loop reads CASSLARGENQPQHF. CDR3 sequence (DNA): TGTGCCAGCAGCTTAGCCAGGGGCGAAAATCAGCCCCAGCATTTT.

The chain employs TRBV11-2 and TRBJ2-1, with 12 bases identical to TRBD2. V gave up 1 base and J gave up 4 bases; unmatched junction bases: 5. Looked up from germline, CDR1 is SGHAT and CDR2 is FQNNGV. The CDR3 is 17 residues long. The CDR3 loop is CASSLGGTSGPYNEQFF. The CDR3 nucleotides are TGTGCCAGCAGCTTAGGTGGGACTAGCGGGCCTTACAATGAGCAGTTCTTC.

This chain uses TRBV5-1 with TRBJ2-1; 7 nucleotides match TRBD2. This CDR3 contains 14 residues. CDR1 is SGHRS, CDR2 YFSETQ, per germline. V lost 7 bases and J lost 0; bases outside the gene matches: 4. The chain's CDR3 is CASGSGNSYNEQFF. CDR3 in DNA: TGCGCCAGCGGAAGCGGGAACTCCTACAATGAGCAGTTCTTC. The complete variable domain, with remaining parts taken from reference TRBV5-1 and TRBJ2-1, reads KAGVTQTPRYLIKTRGQQVTLSCSPISGHRSVSWYQQTPGQGLQFLFEYFSETQRNKGNFPGRFSGRQFSNSRSEMNVSTLELGDSALYLCASGSGNSYNEQFFGPGTRLTVL.

V usage is TRBV6-5 and J usage is TRBJ1-6; TRBD1 matches at 7 bases. The CDR3 runs 15 residues. With V trimmed by 3 bases and J by 11 bases, 10 bases remained unmatched. CDR1 MNHEY and CDR2 SVGAGI come from the germline V gene. The CDR3: CASSYATGPVTPLHF. CDR3 DNA: TGTGCCAGCAGTTATGCGACAGGGCCAGTCACACCCCTCCACTTT.

The chain couples TRBV6-5 to TRBJ1-1, with 7 nucleotides matching TRBD1. Germline values: CDR1 MNHEY, CDR2 SVGAGI. This CDR3 contains 13 residues. After removal of 6 bases from V and 1 base from J, the junction contained 2 bases not matched to a gene. The CDR3 region is CASRDRANTEAFF. The CDR3 bases are TGTGCCAGCAGAGACAGGGCGAACACTGAAGCTTTCTTT.

In its sample, this clone ranks as medium-sized (0.01 to 0.1%). The chain couples TRBV28 to TRBJ1-1; a weak D match, TRBD1 (6 bases). Looked up from germline, CDR1 is MDHEN and CDR2 is SYDVKM. The CDR3 totals 14 residues. Trimming took off 3 bases at V and 1 base at J, with 9 bases between the two ends. For the CDR3, the DNA is TGTGCCAGCAGTTTCGGGGGGGCGAACACTGAAGCTTTCTTT. Encoded protein: CASSFGGANTEAFF.

The chain links TRBV3-1 (or the pseudogene TRBV3-2) to TRBJ1-1; D not certain. Trimming pared 1 base from V and 11 bases from J, leaving 14 bases between. CDR1 LGHDT and CDR2 YNNKEL come from the germline V gene (reference sequence). The CDR3 runs to 13 residues. CDR3 sequence: CASSQGGGGGAFF. CDR3 nucleotides: TGTGCCAGCAGCCAAGGGGGTGGCGGAGGCGCTTTCTTT.

The chain recombines TRBV21-1 with TRBJ1-5. TRBV21-1 is an annotated pseudogene. The CDR3 has 13 amino acids. The CDR3 sequence is CASSNFPDRPQHF. For the CDR3, the DNA is TGTGCCAGCAGCAATTTCCCAGACCGGCCCCAGCATTTT.

This clone was counted a single time. The V and J genes are TRBV27 and TRBJ1-5, with unresolved D. This CDR3 is 15 amino acids long. V shed 0 bases and J shed 3 bases, with 9 bases lying between them. Germline CDR1 and CDR2: MNHEY and SMNVEV (reference sequence). The CDR3 here is CASSLSWTYNQPQHF. CDR3 coding DNA: TGTGCCAGCAGTTTATCGTGGACCTACAATCAGCCCCAGCATTTT.

This clone was picked up one time. The genes are TRBV27 and TRBJ2-1, with a tentative D call TRBD2 (5 bases). The CDR3 is 16 residues long. CDR1 is MNHEY and CDR2 is SMNVEV in the germline V gene (reference sequence). V was trimmed by 5 bases and J by 4 bases, leaving 18 bases between them. CDR3 protein: CASSEATAEVYNEQFF. In nucleotides, the CDR3 is TGTGCCAGCAGTGAGGCTACGGCGGAGGTATACAATGAGCAGTTCTTC.

This clone was detected only once. The chain's CDR3 is CASSDQHTDTQYF. In DNA form, the CDR3 reads TGTGCCAGCAGTGACCAACACACAGATACGCAGTATTTT. The rearrangement uses TRBV6-4 and TRBJ2-3, with D unresolved. Trimming left V 2 bases short and J 2 bases short, with 5 bases between. CDR1 and CDR2 (germline): MRHNA, SNTAGT. CDR3 length: 13 residues.